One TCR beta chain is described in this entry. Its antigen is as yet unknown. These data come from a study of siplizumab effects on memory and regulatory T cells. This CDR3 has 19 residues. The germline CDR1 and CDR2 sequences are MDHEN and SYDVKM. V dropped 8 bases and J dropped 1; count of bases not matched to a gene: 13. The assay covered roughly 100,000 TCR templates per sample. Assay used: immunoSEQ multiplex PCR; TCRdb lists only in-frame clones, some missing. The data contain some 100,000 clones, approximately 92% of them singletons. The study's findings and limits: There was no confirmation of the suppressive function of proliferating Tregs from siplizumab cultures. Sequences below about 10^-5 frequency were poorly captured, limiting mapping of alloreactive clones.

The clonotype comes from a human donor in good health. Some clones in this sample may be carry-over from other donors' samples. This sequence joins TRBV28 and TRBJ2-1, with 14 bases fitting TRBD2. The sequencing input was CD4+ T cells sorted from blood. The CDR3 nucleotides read TGTGCCAGCCCACCTGGGACTAGCGGGAGTTGGGGGTCCTACAATGAGCAGTTCTTC. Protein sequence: CASPPGTSGSWGSYNEQFF.